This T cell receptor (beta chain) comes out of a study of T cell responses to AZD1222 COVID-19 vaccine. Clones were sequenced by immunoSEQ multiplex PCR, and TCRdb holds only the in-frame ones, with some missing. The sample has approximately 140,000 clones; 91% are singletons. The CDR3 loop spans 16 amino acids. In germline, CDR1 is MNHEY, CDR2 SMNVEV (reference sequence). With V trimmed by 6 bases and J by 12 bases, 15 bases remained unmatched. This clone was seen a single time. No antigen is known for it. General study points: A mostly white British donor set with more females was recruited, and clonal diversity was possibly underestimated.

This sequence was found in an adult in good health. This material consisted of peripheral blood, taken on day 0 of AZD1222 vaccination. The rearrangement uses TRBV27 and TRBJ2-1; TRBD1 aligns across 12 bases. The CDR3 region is CASRREGTGGGGVQFF. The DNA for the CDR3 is TGTGCCAGCAGGAGGGAAGGGACAGGGGGCGGAGGGGTGCAGTTCTTC.